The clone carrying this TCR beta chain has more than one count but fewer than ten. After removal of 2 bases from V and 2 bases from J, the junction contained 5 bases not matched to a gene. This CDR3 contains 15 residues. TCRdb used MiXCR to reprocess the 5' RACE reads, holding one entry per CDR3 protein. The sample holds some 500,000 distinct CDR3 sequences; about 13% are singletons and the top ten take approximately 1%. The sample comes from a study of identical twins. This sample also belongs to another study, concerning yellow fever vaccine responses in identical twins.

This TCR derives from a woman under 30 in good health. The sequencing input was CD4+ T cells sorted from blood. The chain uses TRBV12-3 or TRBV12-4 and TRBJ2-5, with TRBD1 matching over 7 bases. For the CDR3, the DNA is TGTGCCAGCAGTTTAACCCGACAGGGACAAGAGACCCAGTACTTC. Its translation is CASSLTRQGQETQYF.